The rows below give T cell receptor beta chains drawn from one sample of a study of blood T cell repertoires in COVID-19. Some clones are missing from TCRdb's copy, which holds only in-frame ones; the method was immunoSEQ multiplex PCR. The table lists approximately 230,000 clones, about 91% of them singletons. The sample was peripheral blood. These receptor sequences come from a man older than 75 with acute or convalescent COVID-19. CDR3s leave out the opening cysteine and the closing phenylalanine or tryptophan. The D gene is left open where the match is weak.

CDR3 protein	V gene	J gene	D gene
ASSSGGQGTEAF	TRBV28	TRBJ1-1	TRBD1
ASSLRGTEAF	TRBV6-5	TRBJ1-1	.
ASSQGQGARGTPPT	TRBV4-3	TRBJ2-4	TRBD1
ASRGASLYGYT	TRBV6-5	TRBJ1-2	.
ASSSGTGRRNTEAF	TRBV6-5	TRBJ1-1	TRBD1
ASSSTGGADQNNEQF	TRBV7-3	TRBJ2-1	.
ATSDPPRQTNLYNEQF	TRBV24-1	TRBJ2-1	.
ASRYRDYEQY	TRBV11-2	TRBJ2-7	.
ASSQLAGVTGELF	TRBV3-1/TRBV3-2	TRBJ2-2	TRBD2
ASSKGQGYEQY	TRBV5-1	TRBJ2-7	TRBD1
ASSIRERLNTIY	TRBV19	TRBJ1-3	.
ASRPLRQGTGGYT	TRBV2	TRBJ1-2	TRBD1
ASSPRGLAGGTRQF	TRBV7-2	TRBJ2-1	TRBD2
ASSLVEGAHGYT	TRBV11-2	TRBJ1-2	.
ASSQPGESNNEQF	TRBV4-2	TRBJ2-1	.
ASSLYGGRGTGELF	TRBV28	TRBJ2-2	TRBD2
ASSSSGAYNEQF	TRBV7-3	TRBJ2-1	TRBD2
ATSSGPNQPQH	TRBV24-1	TRBJ1-5	.
ASSPSDRGRDSPLH	TRBV18	TRBJ1-6	TRBD1
ASSLDRGPYEQY	TRBV7-2	TRBJ2-7	TRBD1
ASSLQGVGSPLH	TRBV11-2	TRBJ1-6	.
ASSVTSGGTPYEQY	TRBV7-3	TRBJ2-7	TRBD2
ASSVDGETHNEQF	TRBV9	TRBJ2-1	.
ASSPGTGSGYT	TRBV7-3	TRBJ1-2	TRBD1
ASKGDLNTGELF	TRBV5-4	TRBJ2-2	.
ASSPGTANTEAF	TRBV7-3	TRBJ1-1	TRBD1
ASSGLGGLETQY	TRBV9	TRBJ2-5	.
ASRPRGNEKLF	TRBV6-5	TRBJ1-4	.
ASRTAGTESYEQY	TRBV28	TRBJ2-7	TRBD1